These 13 T cell receptor beta chains were sequenced from one sample in a study of early T cells in non-severe SARS-CoV-2 infection. TCRdb fed the 5' RACE reads into MiXCR, producing one record per CDR3 protein. In the table there are about 120,000 distinct CDR3 sequences, roughly an eighth of which are singletons. Source: whole blood, taken at baseline. The receptors derive from an adult who was a healthcare worker with PCR-confirmed SARS-CoV-2 infection or an uninfected control (not recorded which).

A word on this clonotype: The junction departs from the called germline gene at one end, perhaps through a read error. The CDR3 DNA sequence: TGTGCCAGCAGCCTAACTAGCGGGAGCGGTTACGAGCAGTACTTC. Translated, it gives CASSLTSGSGYEQYF. The chain combines TRBV7-3 with TRBJ2-7; 11 nucleotides line up with TRBD2. CDR1 and CDR2 (germline): SGHTA, FQGTGA. This CDR3 comprises 15 residues.

The table lists this clonotype with a few counts. The CDR3 DNA follows: TGTGCCAGCAGGCCGGACAGGGGGCACACTGAAGCTTTCTTT. Protein: CASRPDRGHTEAFF. This chain uses TRBV12-3 or TRBV12-4 with TRBJ1-1; 11 nucleotides agree with TRBD1. Germline trimming cut 6 bases from V and 3 bases from J; bases unmatched to any gene: 3. CDR3 length: 14 residues.

This clonotype was detected a few times. The chain carries TRBV19 and TRBJ1-2; the D gene is possibly TRBD1 (5 bases). CDR3 size: 15 residues. V lost 5 bases, J lost 8 bases, and 21 bases lay in between. Germline CDR1 and CDR2: LNHDA and SQIVND (reference sequence). The DNA for the CDR3 is TGTGCCAGTAGTCTCCGTGACAGCCCCGGATTGGGCTACACCTTC. This translates into CASSLRDSPGLGYTF. The full variable domain, in which reference TRBV19 and TRBJ1-2 provide the parts outside the CDR3, is DGGITQSPKYLFRKEGQNVTLSCEQNLNHDAMYWYRQDPGQGLRLIYYSQIVNDFQKGDIAEGYSVSREKKESFPLTVTSAQKNPTAFYLCASSLRDSPGLGYTFGSGTRLTVV.

This clonotype was counted only a few times. The chain links TRBV4-2 to TRBJ2-3; TRBD2 matches at 9 bases. This CDR3 spans 16 amino acids. CDR1 is LGHNA, CDR2 YNFKEQ, per germline. V gave up 1 base and J gave up 4 bases; unmatched junction bases: 6. The CDR3, as DNA: TGTGCCAGCAGCCAAGGAAGAGCGGGAGGAGCAGATACGCAGTATTTT. Translated: CASSQGRAGGADTQYF.

The genes are TRBV5-1 and TRBJ2-7; D not resolved. This CDR3 is 13 amino acids long. Trimming removed 4 bases from V and 2 bases from J, with 10 bases in between. Germline-derived CDR1 and CDR2 are SGHRS and YFSETQ. The CDR3 region has the DNA TGCGCCAGCAGCCTCTCAGACACCTACGAGCAGTACTTC. It codes for CASSLSDTYEQYF.

A few counts support this clonotype. The rearrangement uses TRBV20-1 and TRBJ1-1; D unresolved. With 2 bases removed from V and 4 bases from J, the gap between germline ends came to 14 bases. Germline CDR1 DFQATT, CDR2 SNEGSKA (reference sequence). The CDR3 is made up of 14 amino acids. The CDR3 DNA reads as TGCAGTGCTAGAATAAGGGAATGGAGCACTGAAGCTTTCTTT. Translating it yields CSARIREWSTEAFF.

This clonotype was seen more than once but under ten times. V usage is TRBV16 and J usage is TRBJ2-7, with D perhaps matching TRBD1 (5 bases). The CDR3 covers 16 residues. The ends were cut back, 4 bases at V and 0 bases at J, with 16 bases in the middle. Germline V CDR1 and CDR2: KGHSY, FQNENV. CDR3 sequence (DNA): TGTGCCAGCAGCCTGTCACCCGCCAGGGACTCCTACGAGCAGTACTTC. This gives the protein CASSLSPARDSYEQYF.

This clonotype was counted between two and nine times. The rearrangement uses TRBV3-1 and TRBJ1-1; no reliable D call. V lost 4 bases, J lost 0 bases, and 12 bases lay in between. The CDR3 contains 15 residues. Germline V gene data show CDR1 as LGHDT and CDR2 as YNNKEL (reference sequence). CDR3 in amino acids: CASSPFGSMNTEAFF. The CDR3 nucleotides read TGTGCCAGCAGCCCTTTTGGGAGTATGAACACTGAAGCTTTCTTT. Supplemented by reference TRBV3-1 and TRBJ1-1, the full variable domain reads DTAVSQTPKYLVTQMGNDKSIKCEQNLGHDTMYWYKQDSKKFLKIMFSYNNKELIINETVPNRFSPKSPDKAHLNLHINSLELGDSAVYFCASSPFGSMNTEAFFGQGTRLTVV.

This clonotype was counted between two and nine times. The DNA for the CDR3 is TGTGCCAGCAGCCAACGTTTAACAGCAGCTAACTATGGCTACACCTTC. Its translation: CASSQRLTAANYGYTF. The chain couples TRBV14 to TRBJ1-2; D unresolved. CDR3 length: 16 amino acids. V lost 2 bases, J lost 0 bases, and 13 bases lay in between. The germline gives CDR1 SGHDN, CDR2 FVKESK.

Remarks on this clonotype: A much larger clone differs from this one at a single base, so this may be a read error. The rearrangement joins TRBV11-3 to TRBJ2-3; D call uncertain. CDR3 length equals 12 residues. V was trimmed by 5 bases and J by 6 bases, leaving 9 bases between them. CDR1 and CDR2 (germline): SGHNT, YENEEA. Here the CDR3 DNA reads TGTGCCAGCAGCCAAGATAAGGATACGCAGTATTTT. Translating it yields CASSQDKDTQYF.

The table lists this clonotype with a few counts. J is TRBJ2-1 and V is TRBV5-6; possibly TRBD2 for D (5 bases). CDR3 length equals 15 residues. Germline V CDR1 and CDR2: SGHDT, YYEEEE. V lost 2 bases, J lost 4 bases, and 13 bases lay in between. The CDR3, as DNA: TGTGCCAGCAGCTTCTCACTAGGCCCATACAATGAGCAGTTCTTC. Protein: CASSFSLGPYNEQFF.

This clonotype was seen many times. The CDR3 DNA reads TGTGCCAGCAGTGGATCAGGGGGTGGCTACACCTTC. It translates to CASSGSGGGYTF. The J gene is TRBJ1-2, the V gene TRBV2; 7 bases line up with TRBD1. This CDR3 region has 12 residues. Germline V gene data show CDR1 as SNHLY and CDR2 as FYNNEI. Losses at the gene ends were 4 bases for V and 7 bases for J; bases not matched to a gene: 3.

This rearrangement joins TRBV20-1 to TRBJ2-2, with 8 nucleotides matching TRBD2. V shed 1 base and J 1 base; nucleotides not matched to a gene: 2. The CDR3 loop spans 15 amino acids. Germline CDR1 and CDR2: DFQATT and SNEGSKA (reference sequence). CDR3 DNA sequence: TGCAGTGCTAGAGTAGCGGGGAGGAACACCGGGGAGCTGTTTTTT. Protein sequence: CSARVAGRNTGELFF.